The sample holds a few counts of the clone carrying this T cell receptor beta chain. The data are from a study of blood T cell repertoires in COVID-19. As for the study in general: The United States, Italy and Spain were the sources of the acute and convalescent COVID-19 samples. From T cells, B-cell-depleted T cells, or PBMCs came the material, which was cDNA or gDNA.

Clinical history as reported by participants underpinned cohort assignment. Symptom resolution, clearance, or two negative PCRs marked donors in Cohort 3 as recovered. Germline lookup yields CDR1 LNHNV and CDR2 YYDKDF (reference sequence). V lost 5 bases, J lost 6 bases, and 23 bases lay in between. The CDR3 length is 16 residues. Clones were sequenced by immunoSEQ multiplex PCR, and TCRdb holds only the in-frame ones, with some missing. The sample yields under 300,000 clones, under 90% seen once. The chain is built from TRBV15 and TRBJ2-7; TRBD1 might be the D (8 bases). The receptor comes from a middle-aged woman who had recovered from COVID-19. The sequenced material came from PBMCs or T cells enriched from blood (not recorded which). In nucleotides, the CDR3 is TGTGCCACCAGCCGGGGGGTCGGACAGGGAACTCTCGAGCAGTACTTC. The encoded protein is CATSRGVGQGTLEQYF.